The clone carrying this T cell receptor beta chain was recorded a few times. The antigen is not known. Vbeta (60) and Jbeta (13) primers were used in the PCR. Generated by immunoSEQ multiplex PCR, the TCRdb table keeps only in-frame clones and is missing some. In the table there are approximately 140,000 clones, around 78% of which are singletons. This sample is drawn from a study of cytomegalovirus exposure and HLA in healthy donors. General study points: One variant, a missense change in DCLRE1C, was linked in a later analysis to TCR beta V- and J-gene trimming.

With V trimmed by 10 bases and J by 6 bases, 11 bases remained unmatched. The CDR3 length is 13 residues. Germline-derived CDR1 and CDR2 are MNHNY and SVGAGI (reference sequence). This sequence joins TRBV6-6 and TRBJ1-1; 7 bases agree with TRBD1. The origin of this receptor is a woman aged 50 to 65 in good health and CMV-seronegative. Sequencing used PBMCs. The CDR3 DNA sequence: TGTGCCACTTCGAACGACAGGGCGGCTGAAGCTTTCTTT. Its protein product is CATSNDRAAEAFF.